One and the same sample provided the 25 T cell receptor beta chains below, sequenced in a study of blood T cell repertoires in COVID-19. The repertoire was sequenced with immunoSEQ multiplex PCR; TCRdb's copy has only in-frame clones and lacks some. Among about 340,000 clones listed, about 83% were seen once. The specimen was peripheral blood. The receptors come from a man aged 25-40 years with active or convalescent COVID-19.

The chain combines TRBV7-7 with TRBJ2-1; 7 nucleotides agree with TRBD2. From germline, CDR1 is SSHAT and CDR2 FNYEAQ (reference sequence). V dropped 5 bases and J dropped 7; count of bases not matched to a gene: 5. CDR3 length: 13 amino acids. The CDR3 nucleotides are TGTGCCAGCAGCACCGGGGGAGGGAATGAGCAGTTCTTC. Protein: CASSTGGGNEQFF.

V gene TRBV18 combines with J gene TRBJ2-1; D is possibly TRBD2 (5 bases). The CDR3 has 17 residues. Trimming took 2 bases from V and 0 from J, leaving 14 bases between them. Germline values: CDR1 KGHSH, CDR2 LQKENI. The CDR3 region is CASSPSTGSSSYNEQFF. The CDR3 region has the DNA TGTGCCAGCTCACCAAGTACGGGGTCTAGCTCCTACAATGAGCAGTTCTTC. Full variable domain (remainder filled in from reference TRBV18 and TRBJ2-1): NAGVMQNPRHLVRRRGQEARLRCSPMKGHSHVYWYRQLPEEGLKFMVYLQKENIIDESGMPKERFSAEFPKEGPSILRIQQVVRGDSAAYFCASSPSTGSSSYNEQFFGPGTRLTVL.

The V and J genes are TRBV29-1 and TRBJ2-1; no clear D. Germline-derived CDR1 and CDR2 are SQVTM and ANQGSEA. The CDR3 loop spans 15 amino acids. V was pared by 6 bases and J by 5 bases, with 20 bases between. The CDR3 reads CSVVLLESLHNEQFF. CDR3 nucleotide sequence: TGCAGCGTCGTCCTCCTAGAAAGCCTCCACAATGAGCAGTTCTTC.

This clone was seen once. The chain has TRBV5-8 and TRBJ2-2; 13 bases fit TRBD2. Trimming removed 4 bases from V and 4 bases from J; junction bases left unmatched: 4. Germline assignment: CDR1 SGHTS and CDR2 YDEGEE. This CDR3 spans 16 amino acids. DNA of the CDR3: TGTGCCAGCAGCCCACTAGCGGGGGGGCCCACCGGGGAGCTGTTTTTT. Its translation: CASSPLAGGPTGELFF.

This clone was detected a few times. Other DNA sequences from this sample encode an identical CDR3 as well. The chain has TRBV2 and TRBJ1-6; TRBD1 aligns across 8 bases. The length of the CDR3 is 16 residues. J gave up 3 bases and V 6 bases, and 7 bases lay outside the gene matches. CDR1 is SNHLY and CDR2 is FYNNEI in the germline V gene. CDR3 loop: CASSPGTGLYNSPLHF. The CDR3 DNA sequence: TGTGCCAGCAGCCCCGGGACAGGCCTCTATAATTCACCCCTCCACTTT.

The chain has TRBV19 and TRBJ1-6; 9 nucleotides align to TRBD1. The CDR3 totals 14 residues. Trimming took 7 bases from V and 10 from J; bases not matched to a gene: 8. Germline CDR1 LNHDA, CDR2 SQIVND (reference sequence). CDR3 nucleotides: TGTGCCAGTACCACGGGACAGGGTTTATCACCCCTCCACTTT. This encodes CASTTGQGLSPLHF.

J is TRBJ2-5 and V is TRBV5-1; a possible D gene is TRBD2 (6 bases). Germline V lookup: CDR1 SGHRS, CDR2 YFSETQ. CDR3 length: 15 residues. The V end lost 3 bases, the J end lost 1 base, and 13 bases lay between the germline ends. The CDR3 bases are TGCGCCAGCAGCTCTGGACTACTCGCCCAAGAGACCCAGTACTTC. Translating it yields CASSSGLLAQETQYF.

The V call is TRBV7-7, the J call TRBJ2-1; 7 bases line up with TRBD2. The V gene end was trimmed by 5 bases and the J gene end by 8 bases; junction bases not matched to a gene: 6. CDR3 length equals 13 residues. CDR1 and CDR2 from the germline V gene are SSHAT and FNYEAQ (reference sequence). The CDR3 DNA is TGTGCCAGCAGCCCTGGGAGGGCAGATGAGCAGTTCTTC. Residues: CASSPGRADEQFF.

The chain couples TRBV5-5 to TRBJ1-2; the D gene is possibly TRBD1 (5 bases). CDR1 is SGHKS and CDR2 is YYEKEE in the germline V gene (reference sequence). V dropped 0 bases and J dropped 0 bases, with 12 bases sitting between them. The CDR3 contains 16 residues. CDR3 nucleotide sequence: TGTGCCAGCAGCTTGGACCCGGGACTCTCTAACTATGGCTACACCTTC. It codes for CASSLDPGLSNYGYTF.

This clone was recorded at least ten times. The V call is TRBV13, the J call TRBJ2-2; tentative D call: TRBD1 (5 bases). Per the germline V gene, CDR1 is PRHDT and CDR2 is FYEKMQ (reference sequence). Trimming removed 5 bases from V and 1 base from J, with 8 bases in between. The CDR3 has 14 residues. DNA for the CDR3: TGTGCCAGCAGCCCTCAGGGGAACACCGGGGAGCTGTTTTTT. It yields the protein CASSPQGNTGELFF.

The chain is built from TRBV9 and TRBJ2-2; D perhaps matches TRBD1 (6 bases). There are 17 residues in the CDR3. The germline V gene encodes CDR1 SGDLS and CDR2 YYNGEE. Deletions cut 1 base from V and 0 bases from J, with 13 bases between. Written as DNA, the CDR3 is TGTGCCAGCAGCGTAAGTGCGCGACAGGCGAACACCGGGGAGCTGTTTTTT. It translates to CASSVSARQANTGELFF. Complete variable domain (other parts from reference TRBV9 and TRBJ2-2): DSGVTQTPKHLITATGQRVTLRCSPRSGDLSVYWYQQSLDQGLQFLIQYYNGEERAKGNILERFSAQQFPDLHSELNLSSLELGDSALYFCASSVSARQANTGELFFGEGSRLTVL.

This clone showed up just once. V and J are TRBV5-6 and TRBJ1-6; D call uncertain. The V gene lost 3 bases and the J gene lost 8 bases, with 18 bases spanning the gap. Germline CDR1 reads SGHDT; CDR2 reads YYEEEE. The CDR3 is made up of 16 amino acids. The CDR3 here is CASSSAGEGWHSPLHF. The CDR3, as DNA: TGTGCCAGCAGCTCGGCCGGGGAGGGTTGGCATTCACCCCTCCACTTT.

This clone was picked up one time. This chain links TRBV4-3 with TRBJ1-1; tentative D call: TRBD1 (5 bases). The ends were cut back, 2 bases at V and 1 base at J, with 11 bases in the middle. The CDR3 is made up of 15 amino acids. CDR1 and CDR2 from the germline V gene are LGHNA and YSLEER. The CDR3 spells CASSQLLRGNTEAFF. DNA for the CDR3: TGCGCCAGCAGCCAACTCTTAAGGGGGAACACTGAAGCTTTCTTT.

The gene calls are TRBV15 and TRBJ2-3; 9 positions match TRBD2. V was clipped by 4 bases and J by 0 bases; unmatched bases: 11. CDR3 length: 18 residues. Germline loops: CDR1 LNHNV, CDR2 YYDKDF (reference sequence). The DNA for the CDR3 is TGTGCCACCAGCACAACCGTGCGGGAGGGACATAGCACAGATACGCAGTATTTT. Amino acids: CATSTTVREGHSTDTQYF.

The rearrangement uses TRBV20-1 and TRBJ2-3, with D unresolved. This CDR3 contains 9 residues. CDR1 and CDR2 (germline): DFQATT, SNEGSKA (reference sequence). V was cut by 6 bases and J by 5 bases, with 3 bases left in between. DNA for the CDR3: TGCAGTGCCGGAGATACGCAGTATTTT. It specifies CSAGDTQYF.

Only one count was recorded for this clone. The rearrangement joins TRBV5-4 to TRBJ1-1, with 7 bases that match TRBD1. Looked up from germline, CDR1 is SGHNT and CDR2 is YYREEE (reference sequence). Trimming took 0 bases from V and 0 from J; bases not matched to a gene: 5. CDR3 length: 16 amino acids. CDR3 nucleotides: TGTGCCAGCAGCTTGGCACCGGGACAGCTGAACACTGAAGCTTTCTTT. Its protein is CASSLAPGQLNTEAFF.

This clone turned up a few times. The genes are TRBV21-1 and TRBJ2-3; the table's D gene call, TRBD2, was not cross checked with the DNA. TRBV21-1 is described as a pseudogene. This CDR3 has 16 amino acids. CDR3: CASSKAGGAEPDTQYF. As DNA, the CDR3 is TGTGCCAGCAGCAAAGCCGGGGGGGCCGAACCAGATACGCAGTATTTT.

The chain joins TRBV7-8 to TRBJ2-5; perhaps TRBD2 as D (5 bases). CDR3 length: 13 amino acids. Looked up from germline, CDR1 is SGHVS and CDR2 is FQNEAQ. Trimming took 5 bases from V and 3 from J, leaving 10 bases between them. The CDR3 spells CASSRGRKETQYF. For the CDR3, the DNA is TGTGCCAGCAGCCGAGGGCGGAAAGAGACCCAGTACTTC.

CDR3 nucleotide sequence: TGTGCCAGCAGTCTTAGGACAGGGGGCTTGTACGAGCAGTACTTC. Amino acids: CASSLRTGGLYEQYF. The chain is built from TRBV28 and TRBJ2-7; the match to TRBD1 covers 11 bases. The J segment lost 4 bases and the V segment lost 5 bases, leaving 7 bases of the junction unmatched. Germline CDR1 reads MDHEN; CDR2 reads SYDVKM. The CDR3 spans 15 residues.

This clone has just one count. The rearrangement links TRBV29-1 to TRBJ2-7; 14 nucleotides match TRBD2. This CDR3 is built from 14 residues. J was trimmed by 6 bases and V by 6 bases; bases with no gene match: 7. Germline V lookup: CDR1 SQVTM, CDR2 ANQGSEA. CDR3 DNA sequence: TGCAGCGTGGGGGGACTAGCGGGAGTGCCCGAGCAGTACTTC. Protein product: CSVGGLAGVPEQYF.

V gene TRBV15 combines with J gene TRBJ2-1; 8 positions match TRBD2. J lost 4 bases, V lost 4 bases, and 6 bases had no gene match. Germline V CDR1 and CDR2: LNHNV, YYDKDF (reference sequence). The CDR3 runs to 15 residues. CDR3 residues: CATSTAGGIYNEQFF. As DNA, the CDR3 is TGTGCCACCAGCACGGCGGGGGGCATATACAATGAGCAGTTCTTC.

The J gene is TRBJ2-7, the V gene TRBV4-1, with unresolved D. V dropped 2 bases and J dropped 7 bases, with 12 bases sitting between them. This CDR3 comprises 13 residues. CDR1 is MGHRA and CDR2 is YSYEKL in the germline V gene. As DNA, the CDR3 is TGCGCCAGCAGCCAATTGAGAGTCGAGGAGCAGTACTTC. Translated, it gives CASSQLRVEEQYF.

This clone was observed a single time. The chain uses TRBV10-3 and TRBJ2-3; D is perhaps TRBD2 (6 bases). The germline V gene encodes CDR1 ENHRY and CDR2 SYGVKD. The CDR3 has 16 residues. V was shortened by 2 bases and J by 0 bases, with 12 bases between the two germline ends. CDR3 nucleotide sequence: TGTGCCATCAGTGAGAAGCAGCGGGCCAGCACAGATACGCAGTATTTT. This translates into CAISEKQRASTDTQYF.

This chain joins TRBV9 and TRBJ2-7; tentative D call: TRBD1 (6 bases). V lost 3 bases to trimming and J lost 0 bases, with 7 bases between them. The germline V gene encodes CDR1 SGDLS and CDR2 YYNGEE. The CDR3 length is 13 residues. The chain's CDR3 is CASSGDTSYEQYF. The CDR3 nucleotides read TGTGCCAGCAGCGGGGACACCTCCTACGAGCAGTACTTC.

The chain is built from TRBV7-9 and TRBJ1-2; weak D call: TRBD1 (6 bases). Looked up from germline, CDR1 is SEHNR and CDR2 is FQNEAQ (reference sequence). V lost 5 bases to trimming and J lost 4 bases, with 11 bases between them. The CDR3 runs to 13 residues. The CDR3 DNA reads TGTGCCAGCAGCCTCCAGGGGACCTATGGCTACACCTTC. Translating gives CASSLQGTYGYTF.